A selection of T cell receptor beta chains follows, all from one sample in a study of blood T cell repertoires in COVID-19. The repertoire was sequenced with immunoSEQ multiplex PCR; TCRdb's copy has only in-frame clones and lacks some. The data hold roughly 200,000 clones, with less than 90% observed a single time. The source material was peripheral blood. Receptors originate from a man between 65 and 85 years old with acute or convalescent COVID-19. Each CDR3 is given with its conserved first and last residue. The order of the fields is D gene, J gene, clone size, V gene, CDR3 DNA, CDR3 protein. D genes are given only for firm matches. The size field is filled for only some rows; it gives once, few, many or a size class.

d_gene: .
j_gene: TRBJ2-7
abundance: .
v_gene: TRBV15
CDR3nt: TGTGCCACCAGCAGAGATACGAGTAGCGCGAGCTCCTACGAGCAGTACTTC
CDR3aa: CATSRDTSSASSYEQYF

d_gene: TRBD1
j_gene: TRBJ1-4
abundance: .
v_gene: TRBV28
CDR3nt: TGTGCCAGCAGTCCGCGGACAGGGTTCACTAATGAAAAACTGTTTTTT
CDR3aa: CASSPRTGFTNEKLFF

d_gene: TRBD1
j_gene: TRBJ2-1
abundance: .
v_gene: TRBV29-1
CDR3nt: TGCAGCGTACTCCCGGGACAGGGGAACAATGAGCAGTTCTTC
CDR3aa: CSVLPGQGNNEQFF

d_gene: TRBD2
j_gene: TRBJ2-5
abundance: .
v_gene: TRBV11-2
CDR3nt: TGTGCCAGCAGCCGGTCAGGGACTAGCTATGAGACCCAGTACTTC
CDR3aa: CASSRSGTSYETQYF

d_gene: .
j_gene: TRBJ1-1
abundance: .
v_gene: TRBV9
CDR3nt: TGTGCCAGCAGCGTAGAGGAGGGGCGGGGGACTGAAGCTTTCTTT
CDR3aa: CASSVEEGRGTEAFF

d_gene: TRBD1
j_gene: TRBJ1-5
abundance: .
v_gene: TRBV7-8
CDR3nt: TGTGCCAGCAGCGCAGCCGGGACAGGGAATCAGCCCCAGCATTTT
CDR3aa: CASSAAGTGNQPQHF

d_gene: .
j_gene: TRBJ2-5
abundance: once
v_gene: TRBV5-1
CDR3nt: TGCGCCAGCAGCTTCAAAGAGACCCAGTACTTC
CDR3aa: CASSFKETQYF

d_gene: .
j_gene: TRBJ2-7
abundance: .
v_gene: TRBV25-1
CDR3nt: TGTGCCAGCAGTGAGCAAGGGGCCTACGAGCAGTACTTC
CDR3aa: CASSEQGAYEQYF

d_gene: TRBD1
j_gene: TRBJ1-2
abundance: .
v_gene: TRBV15
CDR3nt: TGTGCCACCAGCGGGACAGATAACTATGGCTACACCTTC
CDR3aa: CATSGTDNYGYTF

d_gene: .
j_gene: TRBJ2-7
abundance: .
v_gene: TRBV7-9
CDR3nt: TGTGCCAGCAGCTTATCCAGCTACGAGCAGTACTTC
CDR3aa: CASSLSSYEQYF

d_gene: .
j_gene: TRBJ1-4
abundance: .
v_gene: TRBV19
CDR3nt: TGTGCCAGTAGAGGCGACGGTAGCTCAACTAATGAAAAACTGTTTTTT
CDR3aa: CASRGDGSSTNEKLFF

d_gene: TRBD1
j_gene: TRBJ2-7
abundance: .
v_gene: TRBV29-1
CDR3nt: TGCAGCGTTGTTAGTGGGACAGGGCCCACTTCCTACGAGCAGTACTTC
CDR3aa: CSVVSGTGPTSYEQYF

d_gene: TRBD1
j_gene: TRBJ1-1
abundance: .
v_gene: TRBV5-4
CDR3nt: TGTGCCAGCAGCAGATCCGGGACAGGGTCCACTGAAGCTTTCTTT
CDR3aa: CASSRSGTGSTEAFF

d_gene: TRBD2
j_gene: TRBJ2-2
abundance: .
v_gene: TRBV7-9
CDR3nt: TGTGCCAGCAGCTTCAGAACGGGACTAGCGGGAGTATGGACCGGGGAGCTGTTTTTT
CDR3aa: CASSFRTGLAGVWTGELFF

d_gene: .
j_gene: TRBJ1-5
abundance: .
v_gene: TRBV5-6
CDR3nt: TGTGCCAGCAGCGACGGTGTGCGGAATCAGCCCCAGCATTTT
CDR3aa: CASSDGVRNQPQHF

d_gene: .
j_gene: TRBJ1-2
abundance: once
v_gene: TRBV7-2
CDR3nt: TGTGCCAGCAGCTTATCCGGACCAAGAGGGTTTTATGGCTACACCTTC
CDR3aa: CASSLSGPRGFYGYTF

d_gene: .
j_gene: TRBJ1-3
abundance: .
v_gene: TRBV3-1/TRBV3-2
CDR3nt: TGTGCCAGCAGTCATCGACAGGCCTCTGGAAACACCATATATTTT
CDR3aa: CASSHRQASGNTIYF

d_gene: .
j_gene: TRBJ2-1
abundance: .
v_gene: TRBV7-2
CDR3nt: TGTGCCAGCAGCTTCGACAGTTACTACAATGAGCAGTTCTTC
CDR3aa: CASSFDSYYNEQFF

d_gene: .
j_gene: TRBJ2-7
abundance: .
v_gene: TRBV11-2
CDR3nt: TGTGCCAGCAGCCCCCAACAGGCGACGCGATACGAGCAGTACTTC
CDR3aa: CASSPQQATRYEQYF

d_gene: TRBD2
j_gene: TRBJ2-2
abundance: .
v_gene: TRBV3-1/TRBV3-2
CDR3nt: TGTGCCAGCAGCCAAGGGGATAGCGGGAGGATCGGGGAGCTGTTTTTT
CDR3aa: CASSQGDSGRIGELFF

d_gene: .
j_gene: TRBJ2-1
abundance: .
v_gene: TRBV18
CDR3nt: TGTGCCAGCTCACCACCGCAGGGAAGTGAGCAGTTCTTC
CDR3aa: CASSPPQGSEQFF

d_gene: TRBD2
j_gene: TRBJ2-2
abundance: .
v_gene: TRBV27
CDR3nt: TGTGCCAGCAGTTTAGGAGGAGCGGGAGTGGGGTACGGGGAGCTGTTTTTT
CDR3aa: CASSLGGAGVGYGELFF

d_gene: .
j_gene: TRBJ2-1
abundance: .
v_gene: TRBV20-1
CDR3nt: TGCAGTGCTAGACTAGCTTTGGAGCAGTTCTTC
CDR3aa: CSARLALEQFF

d_gene: .
j_gene: TRBJ2-3
abundance: .
v_gene: TRBV7-3
CDR3nt: TGTGCCAGCAGCTTCAGGGATGGTACAGATACGCAGTATTTT
CDR3aa: CASSFRDGTDTQYF

d_gene: .
j_gene: TRBJ2-1
abundance: once
v_gene: TRBV7-8
CDR3nt: TGTGCCAGCAGCTTAGCTGAACAGACCTACAATGAGCAGTTCTTC
CDR3aa: CASSLAEQTYNEQFF

d_gene: .
j_gene: TRBJ2-2
abundance: .
v_gene: TRBV7-9
CDR3nt: TGTGCCAGCAGCCCAGGACAGAACACCGGGGAGCTGTTTTTT
CDR3aa: CASSPGQNTGELFF

d_gene: .
j_gene: TRBJ2-7
abundance: .
v_gene: TRBV5-1
CDR3nt: TGCGCCAGCAGCTTGGGGGTCCCATCGACTAGAACGGCCTACGAGCAGTACTTC
CDR3aa: CASSLGVPSTRTAYEQYF

d_gene: .
j_gene: TRBJ2-5
abundance: .
v_gene: TRBV5-1
CDR3nt: TGCGCCAGCAGCTTGCTAGGCAGGGACCAAGAGACCCAGTACTTC
CDR3aa: CASSLLGRDQETQYF

d_gene: TRBD1
j_gene: TRBJ2-3
abundance: .
v_gene: TRBV2
CDR3nt: TGTGCCAGCAGGGCCGGGACAGGGTCAGATACGCAGTATTTT
CDR3aa: CASRAGTGSDTQYF

d_gene: .
j_gene: TRBJ1-3
abundance: .
v_gene: TRBV6-5
CDR3nt: TGTGCCAGCAGTTACGGGAGGCCCGGAAACACCATATATTTT
CDR3aa: CASSYGRPGNTIYF

d_gene: TRBD1
j_gene: TRBJ2-7
abundance: few
v_gene: TRBV7-2
CDR3nt: TGTGCCAGCAGCTCCCTGGACAGGGTTTACGAGCAGTACTTC
CDR3aa: CASSSLDRVYEQYF

d_gene: .
j_gene: TRBJ1-5
abundance: once
v_gene: TRBV15
CDR3nt: TGTGCCACCAGCAGAGATCGAGGGATCCAGCCCCAGCATTTT
CDR3aa: CATSRDRGIQPQHF

d_gene: TRBD1
j_gene: TRBJ2-6
abundance: .
v_gene: TRBV6-6
CDR3nt: TGTGCCACCCGTGAGACAGGGTATTCTGGGGCCAACGTCCTGACTTTC
CDR3aa: CATRETGYSGANVLTF

d_gene: TRBD1
j_gene: TRBJ1-2
abundance: .
v_gene: TRBV28
CDR3nt: TGTGCCAGCAGTTTACCAGGGGGGAACTATGGCTACACCTTC
CDR3aa: CASSLPGGNYGYTF

d_gene: TRBD1
j_gene: TRBJ2-1
abundance: .
v_gene: TRBV19
CDR3nt: TGTGCCAGTAGTATTGACGGACAGGGTCCTTACAATGAGCAGTTCTTC
CDR3aa: CASSIDGQGPYNEQFF

d_gene: TRBD1
j_gene: TRBJ2-7
abundance: .
v_gene: TRBV19
CDR3nt: TGTGCCAGTAGTAGACAGGGCTACGAGCAGTACTTC
CDR3aa: CASSRQGYEQYF

d_gene: TRBD1
j_gene: TRBJ1-1
abundance: .
v_gene: TRBV6-5
CDR3nt: TGTGCCAGCACCCGACAGGGGGACGGGTACACTGAAGCTTTCTTT
CDR3aa: CASTRQGDGYTEAFF

d_gene: TRBD2
j_gene: TRBJ2-1
abundance: once
v_gene: TRBV19
CDR3nt: TGTGCCAGTAGTGCCTCACCCCTAGCGGGAGGGAGGAATGAGCAGTTCTTC
CDR3aa: CASSASPLAGGRNEQFF

d_gene: .
j_gene: TRBJ1-1
abundance: .
v_gene: TRBV24-1
CDR3nt: TGTGCCACCAGAGGACGGAGTAGCGGTGAAGCTTTCTTT
CDR3aa: CATRGRSSGEAFF

d_gene: TRBD1
j_gene: TRBJ1-4
abundance: .
v_gene: TRBV18
CDR3nt: TGTGCCAGCTCACCGGTTCAGGGGGGTGGAAAACTGTTTTTT
CDR3aa: CASSPVQGGGKLFF

d_gene: TRBD1
j_gene: TRBJ2-2
abundance: .
v_gene: TRBV25-1
CDR3nt: TGTGCCAGCAGTTCCACGGGACAGGGGTTCACCGGGGAGCTGTTTTTT
CDR3aa: CASSSTGQGFTGELFF

d_gene: TRBD2
j_gene: TRBJ2-2
abundance: .
v_gene: TRBV18
CDR3nt: TGTGCCAGCTCATCGAGCGGGAGCTCGACCGGGGAGCTGTTTTTT
CDR3aa: CASSSSGSSTGELFF

d_gene: TRBD1
j_gene: TRBJ2-3
abundance: .
v_gene: TRBV5-1
CDR3nt: TGCGCCAGCAGCCCCGGGACAGAAGGAGGCACAGATACGCAGTATTTT
CDR3aa: CASSPGTEGGTDTQYF

d_gene: TRBD1
j_gene: TRBJ1-1
abundance: .
v_gene: TRBV2
CDR3nt: TGTGCCAGCAGCCAGGGGGAGAACACTGAAGCTTTCTTT
CDR3aa: CASSQGENTEAFF

d_gene: .
j_gene: TRBJ1-5
abundance: .
v_gene: TRBV12-3/TRBV12-4
CDR3nt: TGTGCCAGCAGTTTATCCGGAGGCCAGCCCCAGCATTTT
CDR3aa: CASSLSGGQPQHF

d_gene: TRBD2
j_gene: TRBJ2-5
abundance: .
v_gene: TRBV5-1
CDR3nt: TGCGCCAGCAGCTTGGGCGGACTAGCGGGAGGGGCCTTACAAGAGACCCAGTACTTC
CDR3aa: CASSLGGLAGGALQETQYF

d_gene: .
j_gene: TRBJ1-4
abundance: .
v_gene: TRBV5-1
CDR3nt: TGCGCCAGCAGCTTGGATGGGGCGTCATTTGAAAAACTGTTTTTT
CDR3aa: CASSLDGASFEKLFF

d_gene: TRBD1
j_gene: TRBJ1-1
abundance: .
v_gene: TRBV29-1
CDR3nt: TGCAGCGTTGGATCCGGGACAGGGGTGTACACTGAAGCTTTCTTT
CDR3aa: CSVGSGTGVYTEAFF

d_gene: .
j_gene: TRBJ1-3
abundance: .
v_gene: TRBV6-5
CDR3nt: TGTGCCAGCAGTTACTCGCCCGGGAGCTCTGGAAACACCATATATTTT
CDR3aa: CASSYSPGSSGNTIYF

d_gene: .
j_gene: TRBJ1-3
abundance: .
v_gene: TRBV19
CDR3nt: TGTGCCAGTACCTTAGGGAGGTCTGGAAACACCATATATTTT
CDR3aa: CASTLGRSGNTIYF

d_gene: TRBD1
j_gene: TRBJ1-6
abundance: .
v_gene: TRBV19
CDR3nt: TGTGCCAGTAGGATGCCAGGGGGCATGAATTCACCCCTCCACTTT
CDR3aa: CASRMPGGMNSPLHF

d_gene: TRBD1
j_gene: TRBJ1-1
abundance: .
v_gene: TRBV7-9
CDR3nt: TGTGCCAGCAGCGGCAACCGGGACAGCTGGAACACTGAAGCTTTCTTT
CDR3aa: CASSGNRDSWNTEAFF

d_gene: .
j_gene: TRBJ1-1
abundance: .
v_gene: TRBV9
CDR3nt: TGTGCCAGCAGCCCTTCCCCGACTGAAGCTTTCTTT
CDR3aa: CASSPSPTEAFF

d_gene: .
j_gene: TRBJ2-7
abundance: .
v_gene: TRBV10-3
CDR3nt: TGTGCCATCACCGACGGCGGTTCGTACGAGCAGTACTTC
CDR3aa: CAITDGGSYEQYF

d_gene: TRBD1
j_gene: TRBJ1-2
abundance: once
v_gene: TRBV18
CDR3nt: TGTGCCAGCTCACTTACCGGGACAGGGGAAACCGGCTACACCTTC
CDR3aa: CASSLTGTGETGYTF

d_gene: TRBD2
j_gene: TRBJ2-5
abundance: .
v_gene: TRBV11-3
CDR3nt: TGTGCCAGCAGCCAAGGACAGTCTAGCGGGTACCAAGAGACCCAGTACTTC
CDR3aa: CASSQGQSSGYQETQYF

d_gene: TRBD1
j_gene: TRBJ2-6
abundance: .
v_gene: TRBV5-4
CDR3nt: TGTGCCAGCAGGCCAAACGACAGGGCTGGGGCCAACGTCCTGACTTTC
CDR3aa: CASRPNDRAGANVLTF